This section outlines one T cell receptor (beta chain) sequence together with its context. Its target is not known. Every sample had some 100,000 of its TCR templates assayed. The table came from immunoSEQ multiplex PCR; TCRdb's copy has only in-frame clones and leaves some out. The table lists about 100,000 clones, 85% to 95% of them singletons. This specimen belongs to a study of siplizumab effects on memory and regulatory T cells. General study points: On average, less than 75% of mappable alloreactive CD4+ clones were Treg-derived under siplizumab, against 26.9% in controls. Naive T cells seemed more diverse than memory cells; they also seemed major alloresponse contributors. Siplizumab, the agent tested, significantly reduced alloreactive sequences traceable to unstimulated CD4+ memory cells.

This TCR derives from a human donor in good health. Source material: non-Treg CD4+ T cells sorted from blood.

The CDR3 region is CASSIEGGAPNAQYF. CDR3 coding DNA: TGTGCCAGTAGTATAGAAGGAGGGGCGCCTAATGCGCAGTATTTT. The V call is TRBV19, the J call TRBJ2-3, with D perhaps TRBD2 (6 bases). This CDR3 comprises 15 residues. From germline, CDR1 is LNHDA and CDR2 SQIVND (reference sequence). Trimming pared 0 bases from V and 10 bases from J, leaving 17 bases between.